This TCR beta chain was recovered during a study of T-cell memory formation after mild COVID-19. The overall study: Clusters were largely donor specific. Whole-study results and caveats: The second-wave clones peaking on day 37 were not confirmed as SARS-CoV-2-specific. Shrinking CD4+ clones were chiefly CM and EM; CD8+ ones were chiefly EMRA.

On this clonotype: Its antigen is unidentified.

The CDR3 totals 14 residues. V was shortened by 4 bases and J by 5 bases, with 15 bases between the two germline ends. TCR alpha and TCR beta cDNA libraries carrying sample barcodes and UMIs came from 5'RACE with constant-segment primers. From the 5' RACE reads, TCRdb called clonotypes with MiXCR, one entry per CDR3 protein. The sample lists hundreds of thousands of distinct CDR3 sequences; about 16% were seen once. The receptor was isolated from a man aged 18-30 years who had mild COVID-19 (a few samples of this study predate the infection). Cell type and time point are not known. The chain recombines TRBV12-3 or TRBV12-4 with TRBJ2-7, with a weak D call TRBD1 (6 bases). The source material was PBMCs or a T cell subset sorted from them (not recorded which). CDR3 protein: CASSSGQLGHEQYF. Here the CDR3 DNA reads TGTGCCAGCAGTTCTGGACAGCTGGGGCACGAGCAGTACTTC.